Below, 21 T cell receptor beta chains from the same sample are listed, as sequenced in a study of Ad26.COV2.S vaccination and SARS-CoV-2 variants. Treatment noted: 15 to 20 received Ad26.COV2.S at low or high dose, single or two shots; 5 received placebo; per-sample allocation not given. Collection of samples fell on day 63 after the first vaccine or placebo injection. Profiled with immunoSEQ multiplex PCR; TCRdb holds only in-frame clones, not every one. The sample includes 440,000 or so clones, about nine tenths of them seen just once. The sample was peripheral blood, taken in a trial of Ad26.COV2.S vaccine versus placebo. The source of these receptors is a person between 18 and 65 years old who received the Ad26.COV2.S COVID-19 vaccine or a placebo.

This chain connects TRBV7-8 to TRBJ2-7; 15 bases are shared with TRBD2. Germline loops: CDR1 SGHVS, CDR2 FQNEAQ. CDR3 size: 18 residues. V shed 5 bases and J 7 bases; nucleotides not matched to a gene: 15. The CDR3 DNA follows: TGTGCCAGCAGCCCACGGACTAGCGGGAGGGTCACTACTGGAGAGCAGTACTTC. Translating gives CASSPRTSGRVTTGEQYF.

Here the CDR3 reads CASSEEVAGSYEQYF. CDR3 bases: TGTGCCAGCAGTGAAGAGGTAGCCGGCTCCTACGAGCAGTACTTC. This chain joins TRBV2 and TRBJ2-7, with unresolved D. Germline V gene data show CDR1 as SNHLY and CDR2 as FYNNEI. Trimming left V 1 base short and J 0 bases short, with 10 bases between. The CDR3 has 15 amino acids.

CDR3 protein: CASSQDRVVNHEQYF. The DNA for the CDR3 is TGTGCCAGCAGTCAAGACAGGGTAGTTAACCACGAGCAGTACTTC. The genes are TRBV28 and TRBJ2-7, with 7 bases that match TRBD1. With V trimmed by 5 bases and J by 5 bases, 12 bases remained unmatched. CDR3 size: 15 residues. Germline values: CDR1 MDHEN, CDR2 SYDVKM.

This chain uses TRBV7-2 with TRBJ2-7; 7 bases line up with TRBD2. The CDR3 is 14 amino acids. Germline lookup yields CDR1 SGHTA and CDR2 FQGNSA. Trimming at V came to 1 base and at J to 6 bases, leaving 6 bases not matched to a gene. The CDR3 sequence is CASSLEGGPGEQYF. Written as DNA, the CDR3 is TGTGCCAGCAGCTTAGAGGGAGGGCCAGGCGAGCAGTACTTC.

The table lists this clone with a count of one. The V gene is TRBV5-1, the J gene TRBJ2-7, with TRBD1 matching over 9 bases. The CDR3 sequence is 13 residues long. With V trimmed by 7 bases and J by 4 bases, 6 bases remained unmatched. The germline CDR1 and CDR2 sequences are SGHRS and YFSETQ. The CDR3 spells CASGQGKQYEQYF. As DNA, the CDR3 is TGCGCCAGCGGACAGGGGAAGCAATACGAGCAGTACTTC.

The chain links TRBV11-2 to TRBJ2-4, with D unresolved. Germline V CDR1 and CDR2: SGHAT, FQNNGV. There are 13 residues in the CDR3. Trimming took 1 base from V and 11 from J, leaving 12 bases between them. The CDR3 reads CASSLGKAPVQYF. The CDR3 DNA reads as TGTGCCAGCAGCTTAGGCAAGGCCCCCGTTCAGTACTTC.

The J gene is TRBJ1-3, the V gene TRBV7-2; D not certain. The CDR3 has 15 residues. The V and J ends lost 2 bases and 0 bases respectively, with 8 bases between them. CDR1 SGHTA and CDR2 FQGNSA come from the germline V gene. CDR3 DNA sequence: TGTGCCAGCAGCTTAAACAGCATCTCTGGAAACACCATATATTTT. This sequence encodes CASSLNSISGNTIYF.

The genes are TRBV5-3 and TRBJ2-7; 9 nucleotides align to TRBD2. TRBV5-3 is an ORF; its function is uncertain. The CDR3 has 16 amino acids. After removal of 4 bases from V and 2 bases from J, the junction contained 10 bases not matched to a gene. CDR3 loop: CARSGGLAGKTYEQYF. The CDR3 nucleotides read TGTGCCAGAAGCGGCGGGCTAGCGGGAAAAACCTACGAGCAGTACTTC.

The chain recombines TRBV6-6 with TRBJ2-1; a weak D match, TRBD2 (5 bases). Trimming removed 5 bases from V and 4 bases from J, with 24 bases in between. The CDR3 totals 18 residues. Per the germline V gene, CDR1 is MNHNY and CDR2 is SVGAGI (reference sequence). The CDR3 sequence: CASSPSTGSPKFYNEQFF. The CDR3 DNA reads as TGTGCCAGCAGTCCCTCGACGGGGAGCCCTAAATTTTACAATGAGCAGTTCTTC.

CDR3 protein: CASTLTGGGSGANVLTF. DNA for the CDR3: TGTGCCAGCACCTTAACAGGAGGAGGCTCTGGGGCCAACGTCCTGACTTTC. This chain links TRBV2 with TRBJ2-6; D tentatively fits TRBD1 or TRBD2 (5 bases each). The CDR3 spans 17 residues. Between the trimmed V and J ends, which lost 7 bases and 0 bases, there was a span of 16 bases. The V gene's germline CDR1 is SNHLY and CDR2 FYNNEI.

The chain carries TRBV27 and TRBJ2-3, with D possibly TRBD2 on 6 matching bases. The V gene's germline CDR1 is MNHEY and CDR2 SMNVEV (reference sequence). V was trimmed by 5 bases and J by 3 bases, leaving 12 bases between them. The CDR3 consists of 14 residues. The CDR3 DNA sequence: TGTGCCAGCAGTCGGAGCGGGCTAACAGATACGCAGTATTTT. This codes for CASSRSGLTDTQYF.

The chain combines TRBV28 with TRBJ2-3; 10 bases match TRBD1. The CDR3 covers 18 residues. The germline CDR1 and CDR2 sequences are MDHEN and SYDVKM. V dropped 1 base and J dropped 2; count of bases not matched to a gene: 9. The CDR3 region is CASSLFPPDRGITDTQYF. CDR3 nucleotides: TGTGCCAGCAGTTTATTCCCCCCGGACAGGGGGATCACAGATACGCAGTATTTT.

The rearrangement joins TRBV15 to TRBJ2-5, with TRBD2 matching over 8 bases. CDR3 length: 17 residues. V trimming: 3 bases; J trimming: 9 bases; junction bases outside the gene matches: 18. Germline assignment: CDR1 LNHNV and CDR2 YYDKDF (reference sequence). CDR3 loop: CATSRLEGPSGHPSQYF. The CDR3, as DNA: TGTGCCACCAGCAGGTTAGAGGGGCCTAGCGGGCATCCGTCCCAGTACTTC.

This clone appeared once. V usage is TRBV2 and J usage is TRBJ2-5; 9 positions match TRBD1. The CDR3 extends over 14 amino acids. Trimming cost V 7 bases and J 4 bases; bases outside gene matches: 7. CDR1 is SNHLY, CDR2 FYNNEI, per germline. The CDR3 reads CASTLLTGGETQYF. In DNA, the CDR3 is TGTGCCAGCACCTTACTGACAGGGGGAGAGACCCAGTACTTC.

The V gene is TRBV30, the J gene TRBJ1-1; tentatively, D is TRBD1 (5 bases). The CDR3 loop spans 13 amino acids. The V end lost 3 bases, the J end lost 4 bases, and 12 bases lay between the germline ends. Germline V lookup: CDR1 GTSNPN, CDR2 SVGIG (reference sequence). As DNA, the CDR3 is TGTGCCTGGAGCCCCGACAGAGGCACTGAAGCTTTCTTT. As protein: CAWSPDRGTEAFF.

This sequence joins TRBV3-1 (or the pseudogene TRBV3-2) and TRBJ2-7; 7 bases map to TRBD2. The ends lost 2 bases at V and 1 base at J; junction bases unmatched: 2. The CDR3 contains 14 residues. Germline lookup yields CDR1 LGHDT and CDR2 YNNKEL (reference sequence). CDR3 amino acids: CASSQRGVSYEQYF. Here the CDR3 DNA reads TGTGCCAGCAGCCAACGGGGGGTATCCTACGAGCAGTACTTC.

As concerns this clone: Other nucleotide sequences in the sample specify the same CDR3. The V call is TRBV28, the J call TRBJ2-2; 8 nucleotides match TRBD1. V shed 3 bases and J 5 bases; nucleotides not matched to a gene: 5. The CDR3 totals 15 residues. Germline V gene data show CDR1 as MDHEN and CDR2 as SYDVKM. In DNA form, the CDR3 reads TGTGCCAGCAGTTTCCGAGACAGGGGTACCGGGGAGCTGTTTTTT. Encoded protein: CASSFRDRGTGELFF.

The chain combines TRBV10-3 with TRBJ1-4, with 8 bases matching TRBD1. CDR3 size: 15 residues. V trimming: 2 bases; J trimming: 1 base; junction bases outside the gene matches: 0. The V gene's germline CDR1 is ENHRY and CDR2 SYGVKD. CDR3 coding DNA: TGTGCCATCAGTGAGGACAGGGGAACTAATGAAAAACTGTTTTTT. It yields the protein CAISEDRGTNEKLFF.

The CDR3 region has the DNA TGTGCCAGTAGTAGCATCAGGGGAACCCCCCAGGAGACCCAGTACTTC. Protein: CASSSIRGTPQETQYF. V usage is TRBV19 and J usage is TRBJ2-5, with D maybe TRBD1 (6 bases). This CDR3 has 16 residues. The germline CDR1 and CDR2 sequences are LNHDA and SQIVND (reference sequence). The V end was cut by 4 bases, the J end by 5 bases, with 20 bases between.

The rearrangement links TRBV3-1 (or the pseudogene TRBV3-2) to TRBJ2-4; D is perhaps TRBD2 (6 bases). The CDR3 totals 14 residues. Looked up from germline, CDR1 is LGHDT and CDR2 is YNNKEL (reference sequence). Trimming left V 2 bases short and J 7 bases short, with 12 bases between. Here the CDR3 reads CASSQKTGVNIQYF. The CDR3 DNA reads TGTGCCAGCAGCCAAAAAACGGGGGTGAACATTCAGTACTTC.

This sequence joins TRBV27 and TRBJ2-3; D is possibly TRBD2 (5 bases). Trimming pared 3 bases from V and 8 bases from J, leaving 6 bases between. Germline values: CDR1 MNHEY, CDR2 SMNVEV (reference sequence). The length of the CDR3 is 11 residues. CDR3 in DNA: TGTGCCAGCAGTTTGGCGGGTACGCAGTATTTT. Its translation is CASSLAGTQYF.